These T cell receptor beta chains were read from a single sample in a study of blood T cell repertoires in COVID-19. Libraries were prepared by immunoSEQ multiplex PCR; TCRdb keeps only in-frame clonotypes and omits some of them. The sample includes 130,000 to 150,000 clones, 75% to 85% of them seen just once. The specimen was peripheral blood. These receptors were obtained from a human donor with acute or convalescent COVID-19. The donor label of this sample is uncertain. CDR3s include the opening cysteine and the closing phenylalanine or tryptophan. A D gene is named only where the DNA matches it firmly. Some rows mark clone size as missing; the rest say once, few, many or name a class of expanded clone.

v_call,d_call,j_call,clone_size,cdr3_nt,cdr3_aa
TRBV18,TRBD1,TRBJ1-5,-,TGTGCCAGCTCCCTAGGGGGCGCGGGAGGAAGCAATCAGCCCCAGCATTTT,CASSLGGAGGSNQPQHF
TRBV2,TRBD1,TRBJ1-2,-,TGTGCCACCGCGATAGCCCGGGACAGGGGGCGCGGGTACACCTTC,CATAIARDRGRGYTF
TRBV30,-,TRBJ1-1,-,TGTGCCTGGAGTGTAGGGGGAACTGAAGCTTTCTTT,CAWSVGGTEAFF
TRBV7-8,-,TRBJ1-5,-,TGTGCCAGCAGCTTACAGGGCAGGAATCAGCCCCAGCATTTT,CASSLQGRNQPQHF
TRBV27,-,TRBJ1-2,-,TGTGCCAGCAGTTCAACCCCTCAGACAGGCATCTATGGCTACACCTTC,CASSSTPQTGIYGYTF
TRBV30,-,TRBJ1-1,-,TGTGCCTGGAGTGTTAGAGGATCCACGAACACTGAAGCTTTCTTT,CAWSVRGSTNTEAFF
TRBV5-1,-,TRBJ2-2,-,TGCGCCAGCAGCCCGTCGAACACCGGGGAGCTGTTTTTT,CASSPSNTGELFF
TRBV2,-,TRBJ1-1,-,TGTGCCAGCAGCAGGACACCGAACACTGAAGCTTTCTTT,CASSRTPNTEAFF
TRBV19,TRBD2,TRBJ2-1,-,TGTGCCAGTACCGCGACTAGCGGGGGCTACTACAATGAGCAGTTCTTC,CASTATSGGYYNEQFF
TRBV7-8,TRBD2,TRBJ2-3,-,TGTGCCAGCAGACCAATAGCGGGGGGGCTGAATACGCAGTATTTT,CASRPIAGGLNTQYF
TRBV12-2,-,TRBJ1-1,-,TGCCTGAACAAGAACACTGAAGCTTTCTTT,CLNKNTEAFF
TRBV15,TRBD1,TRBJ1-6,once,TGTGCCACCAGCAGAGAAAGGGACAGGGGCAATTCACCCCTCCACTTT,CATSRERDRGNSPLHF
TRBV9,TRBD1,TRBJ1-1,-,TGTGCCAGCAGCCCCGACAGGGGAGGGACTGAAGCTTTCTTT,CASSPDRGGTEAFF
TRBV12-3/TRBV12-4,-,TRBJ2-7,-,TGTGCCAGCAGTCTAGGGGTGCGGGATCAGTACTTC,CASSLGVRDQYF
TRBV3-1/TRBV3-2,-,TRBJ2-3,few,TGTGCCAGCAGCCACCCCCTTGGGCTAGCGAGAGATACGCAGTATTTT,CASSHPLGLARDTQYF
TRBV25-1,-,TRBJ1-2,-,TGTGCCAGCAGTCCCTCCGGGGGAGGGATATGGGCTAACTATGGCTACACCTTC,CASSPSGGGIWANYGYTF
TRBV18,-,TRBJ2-7,-,TGTGCCAGCTCACCAGACACAGCCTACGAGCAGTACTTC,CASSPDTAYEQYF
TRBV10-3,-,TRBJ1-2,-,TGTGCCATCAGTGATGGGACATCCCGTAATGACTACACCTTC,CAISDGTSRNDYTF
TRBV20-1,TRBD1,TRBJ2-2,-,TGCAGTGCTAGTGGGGACAGATACACCGGGGAGCTGTTTTTT,CSASGDRYTGELFF
TRBV9,-,TRBJ1-1,-,TGTGCCAGCACCGAGTATCCGGGACACGGGTCTTCGGGGACTGAAGCTTTCTTT,CASTEYPGHGSSGTEAFF
TRBV12-3/TRBV12-4,-,TRBJ2-5,-,TGTGCCAGCAGCTACAGGGTCGGGGAGACCCAGTACTTC,CASSYRVGETQYF
TRBV5-6,-,TRBJ1-2,few,TGTGCCAGCCGGCGAGAGACAGTCTATGGCTACACCTTC,CASRRETVYGYTF
TRBV12-3/TRBV12-4,-,TRBJ1-2,-,TGTGCCAGCAGTTTAGACAAGGGGTATGGCTACACCTTC,CASSLDKGYGYTF
TRBV27,TRBD1,TRBJ1-6,-,TGTGCCAGCAGTTTACTTGCGCAGGGGGCTTCACCCCTCCACTTT,CASSLLAQGASPLHF